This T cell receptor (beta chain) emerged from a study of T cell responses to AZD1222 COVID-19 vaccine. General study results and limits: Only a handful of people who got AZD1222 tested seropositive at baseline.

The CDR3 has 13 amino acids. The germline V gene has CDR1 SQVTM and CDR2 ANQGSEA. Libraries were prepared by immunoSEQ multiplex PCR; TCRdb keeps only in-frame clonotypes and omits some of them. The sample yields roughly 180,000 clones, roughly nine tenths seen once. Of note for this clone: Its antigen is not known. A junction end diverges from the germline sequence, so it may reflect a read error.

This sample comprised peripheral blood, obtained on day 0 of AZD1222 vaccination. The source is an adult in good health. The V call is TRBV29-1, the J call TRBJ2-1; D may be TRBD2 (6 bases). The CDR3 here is CRVELGGYNEQFF. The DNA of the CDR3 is TGCAGAGTTGAATTGGGGGGCTACAATGAGCAGTTCTTC.